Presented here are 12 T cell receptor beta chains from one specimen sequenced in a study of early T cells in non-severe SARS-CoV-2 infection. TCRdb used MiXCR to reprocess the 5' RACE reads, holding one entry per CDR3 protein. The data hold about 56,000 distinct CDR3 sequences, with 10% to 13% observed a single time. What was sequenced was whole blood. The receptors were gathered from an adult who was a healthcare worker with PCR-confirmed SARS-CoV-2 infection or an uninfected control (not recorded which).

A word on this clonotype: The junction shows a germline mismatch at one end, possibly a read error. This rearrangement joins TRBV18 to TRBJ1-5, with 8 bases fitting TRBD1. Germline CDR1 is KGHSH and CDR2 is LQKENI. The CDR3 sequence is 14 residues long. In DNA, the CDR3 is TGTACCAGCTCCCCCGGACAGGGCAACCAGCCCCAGCATTTT. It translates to CTSSPGQGNQPQHF.

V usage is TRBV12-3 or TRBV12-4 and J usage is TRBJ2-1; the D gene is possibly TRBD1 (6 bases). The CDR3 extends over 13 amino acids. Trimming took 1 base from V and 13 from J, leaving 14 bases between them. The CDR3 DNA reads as TGTGCCAGCAGTTTAGTTTCGGGACACCCACAGTTCTTC. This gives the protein CASSLVSGHPQFF.

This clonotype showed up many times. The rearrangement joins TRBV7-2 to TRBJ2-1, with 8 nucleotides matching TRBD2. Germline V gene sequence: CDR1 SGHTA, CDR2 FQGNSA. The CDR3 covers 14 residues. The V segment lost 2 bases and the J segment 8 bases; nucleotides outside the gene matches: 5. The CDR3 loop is CASSLKRENHEQFF. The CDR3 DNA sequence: TGTGCCAGCAGCTTAAAGCGGGAGAACCATGAGCAGTTCTTC.

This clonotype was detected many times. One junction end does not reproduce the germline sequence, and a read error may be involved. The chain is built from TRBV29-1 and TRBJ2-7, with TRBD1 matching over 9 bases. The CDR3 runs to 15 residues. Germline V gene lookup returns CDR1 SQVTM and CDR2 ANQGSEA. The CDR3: CSAEGFRDRVYEQYF. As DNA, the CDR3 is TGCAGCGCTGAAGGCTTCCGGGACAGGGTTTACGAGCAGTACTTC.

Here the CDR3 reads CASSLWQRDRGITDTQYF. In DNA, the CDR3 is TGTGCCAGCAGTTTGTGGCAACGGGACAGGGGGATCACAGATACGCAGTATTTT. V is TRBV28 and J is TRBJ2-3, with 11 bases lining up with TRBD1. The ends lost 3 bases at V and 2 bases at J; junction bases unmatched: 10. Germline V lookup: CDR1 MDHEN, CDR2 SYDVKM. This CDR3 is built from 18 residues.

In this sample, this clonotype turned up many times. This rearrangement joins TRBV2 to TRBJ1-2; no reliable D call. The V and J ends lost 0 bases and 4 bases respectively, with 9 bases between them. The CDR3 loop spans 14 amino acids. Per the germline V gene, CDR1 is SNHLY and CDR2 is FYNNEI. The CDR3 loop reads CASSEAQAIYGYTF. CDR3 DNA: TGTGCCAGCAGTGAAGCGCAAGCGATCTATGGCTACACCTTC.

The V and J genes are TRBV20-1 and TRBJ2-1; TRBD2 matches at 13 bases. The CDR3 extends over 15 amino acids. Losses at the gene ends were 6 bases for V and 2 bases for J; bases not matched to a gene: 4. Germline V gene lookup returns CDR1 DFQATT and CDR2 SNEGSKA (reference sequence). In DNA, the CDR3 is TGCAGTGCCGAAGGGACTAGCGGGACCTACAATGAGCAGTTCTTC. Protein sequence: CSAEGTSGTYNEQFF.

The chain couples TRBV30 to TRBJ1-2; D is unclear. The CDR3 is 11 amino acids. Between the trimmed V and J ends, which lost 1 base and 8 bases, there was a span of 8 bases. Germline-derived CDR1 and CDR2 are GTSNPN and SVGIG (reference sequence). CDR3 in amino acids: CAWSARGGYTF. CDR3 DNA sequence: TGTGCCTGGAGTGCCCGGGGAGGCTACACCTTC.

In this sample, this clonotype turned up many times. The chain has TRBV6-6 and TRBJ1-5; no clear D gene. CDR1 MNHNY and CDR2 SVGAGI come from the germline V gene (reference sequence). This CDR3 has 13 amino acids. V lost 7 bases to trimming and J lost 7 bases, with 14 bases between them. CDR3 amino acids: CASTLSLKQPQHF. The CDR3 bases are TGTGCCAGCACTCTTTCTCTTAAACAGCCCCAGCATTTT.

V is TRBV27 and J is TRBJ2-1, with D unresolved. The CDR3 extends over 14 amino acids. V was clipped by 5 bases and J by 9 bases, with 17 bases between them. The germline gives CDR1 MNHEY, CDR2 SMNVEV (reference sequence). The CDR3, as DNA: TGTGCCAGCAGTCCAACTTACTGGACCCCTGAGCAGTTCTTC. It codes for CASSPTYWTPEQFF.

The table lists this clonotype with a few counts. The CDR3 DNA reads TGTGCCAGCAGCTCCGGGACTAGCGGGGACAGCACAGATACGCAGTATTTT. This translates into CASSSGTSGDSTDTQYF. The J gene is TRBJ2-3, the V gene TRBV11-2; the match to TRBD2 covers 13 bases. Germline CDR1 SGHAT, CDR2 FQNNGV. The CDR3 length is 17 residues. Trimming cost V 4 bases and J 0 bases; bases outside gene matches: 4. Filled out from reference TRBV11-2 and TRBJ2-3, the complete variable domain reads EAGVAQSPRYKIIEKRQSVAFWCNPISGHATLYWYQQILGQGPKLLIQFQNNGVVDDSQLPKDRFSAERLKGVDSTLKIQPAKLEDSAVYLCASSSGTSGDSTDTQYFGPGTRLTVL.

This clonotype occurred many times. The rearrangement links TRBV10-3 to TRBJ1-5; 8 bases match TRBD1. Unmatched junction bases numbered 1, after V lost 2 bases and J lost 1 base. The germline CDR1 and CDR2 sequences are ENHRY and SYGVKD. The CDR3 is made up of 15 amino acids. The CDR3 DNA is TGTGCCATCAGTGAGGGACAGGGAAGCAATCAGCCCCAGCATTTT. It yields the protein CAISEGQGSNQPQHF.